This T cell receptor (beta chain) was documented in a study of blood T cell repertoires in COVID-19. The V gene's germline CDR1 is SQVTM and CDR2 ANQGSEA. This CDR3 has 11 residues. The V gene lost 6 bases and the J gene lost 6 bases, with 9 bases spanning the gap. Participant age was about 18 to 89 years, and participants resided in approximately 25 US areas. Assignments of participants to cohorts depended upon their own reported clinical history. Donors of Cohort 3 who recovered were those that had two negative PCRs, clearance, or symptom resolution. Under the authors' procedure: Amplification with reference gene primers provided the estimates of nucleated cell counts. Produced via immunoSEQ multiplex PCR; TCRdb's table is partial and in-frame only. D and trimming were read from the DNA, whereas the V and J calls and clone size are those reported in that table. Here the sample spans around 200,000 clones, 88% being singletons.

The source of this sequence is a woman younger than 45 who had recovered from COVID-19. The sequencing sample was made of PBMCs or T cells enriched from blood (not recorded which). The J gene is TRBJ2-1, the V gene TRBV29-1, with unresolved D. The CDR3 DNA sequence: TGCAGCGTCGTAAACTCCAATGAGCAGTTCTTC. It encodes CSVVNSNEQFF.